The 14 T cell receptor beta chains below were found in one sample sequenced in a study of blood T cell repertoires in COVID-19. This table comes from immunoSEQ multiplex PCR, and its TCRdb copy is limited to in-frame clones, with some not included. The repertoire holds roughly 240,000 clones, roughly 80% seen once, with approximately 4.5% in the top ten. The sequencing input was peripheral blood. The receptors derive from a woman in her sixties or seventies with acute or convalescent COVID-19.

The genes are TRBV6-5 and TRBJ1-2, with TRBD1 matching 7 bases. V lost 7 bases to trimming and J lost 5 bases; unmatched junction nucleotides: 10. Looked up from germline, CDR1 is MNHEY and CDR2 is SVGAGI. The CDR3 consists of 14 residues. The CDR3 reads CASTVDRELYGYTF. In DNA, the CDR3 is TGTGCCAGCACCGTAGACAGGGAGCTTTATGGCTACACCTTC.

The rearrangement uses TRBV7-2 and TRBJ1-2; tentatively, D is TRBD1 (5 bases). There are 14 residues in the CDR3. CDR1 SGHTA and CDR2 FQGNSA come from the germline V gene. V lost 0 bases and J lost 8, with 13 bases in between. CDR3 nucleotide sequence: TGTGCCAGCAGCTTAGCCAGGGCAGGTTACGGCTACACCTTC. This codes for CASSLARAGYGYTF.

The chain joins TRBV6-2 or TRBV6-3 to TRBJ2-3; the D is unclear. The CDR3 spans 15 residues. Looked up from germline, CDR1 is MNHEY and CDR2 is SVGEGT. Trimming took off 0 bases at V and 2 bases at J, with 9 bases between the two ends. The CDR3 spells CASSYSSSSTDTQYF. DNA of the CDR3: TGTGCCAGCAGTTACTCTAGCTCATCCACAGATACGCAGTATTTT.

Written as DNA, the CDR3 is TGCGCCAGCAGCTTAAACTCAGGGGGCGGCACAGATACGCAGTATTTT. It translates to CASSLNSGGGTDTQYF. V gene TRBV5-1 combines with J gene TRBJ2-3; 8 bases are a match to TRBD1. V shed 2 bases and J 1 base; nucleotides not matched to a gene: 6. Looked up from germline, CDR1 is SGHRS and CDR2 is YFSETQ. CDR3 length: 16 residues.

CDR3 in amino acids: CASSSWLQGGHDSPLHF. The CDR3 DNA follows: TGTGCCAGCAGCTCTTGGCTACAGGGGGGGCACGATTCACCCCTCCACTTT. The chain has TRBV7-9 and TRBJ1-6; TRBD1 agrees at 8 bases. Germline V lookup: CDR1 SEHNR, CDR2 FQNEAQ (reference sequence). The CDR3 extends over 17 amino acids. V gave up 4 bases and J gave up 8 bases; unmatched junction bases: 13. The whole variable domain, filled in from reference TRBV7-9 and TRBJ1-6, reads DTGVSQNPRHKITKRGQNVTFRCDPISEHNRLYWYRQTLGQGPEFLTYFQNEAQLEKSRLLSDRFSAERPKGSFSTLEIQRTEQGDSAMYLCASSSWLQGGHDSPLHFGNGTRLTVT.

This clone has a handful of counts. The gene calls are TRBV28 and TRBJ1-1; TRBD1 aligns across 8 bases. The CDR3 runs 16 residues. Trimming cost V 0 bases and J 1 base; bases outside gene matches: 4. In germline, CDR1 is MDHEN, CDR2 SYDVKM. In DNA, the CDR3 is TGTGCCAGCAGTTTATGGAGTGGGACAGGGAACACTGAAGCTTTCTTT. Its protein is CASSLWSGTGNTEAFF.

V gene TRBV7-2 combines with J gene TRBJ1-3; maybe TRBD1 (5 bases). Trimming shortened V by 1 base and J by 1 base, and 5 bases separated the two germline ends. The CDR3 sequence is 14 residues long. Germline-derived CDR1 and CDR2 are SGHTA and FQGNSA. DNA of the CDR3: TGTGCCAGCAGCTTAGAGGGGTCTGGAAACACCATATATTTT. Encoded protein: CASSLEGSGNTIYF. Supplemented by reference TRBV7-2 and TRBJ1-3, the full variable domain reads GAGVSQSPSNKVTEKGKDVELRCDPISGHTALYWYRQSLGQGLEFLIYFQGNSAPDKSGLPSDRFSAERTGGSVSTLTIQRTQQEDSAVYLCASSLEGSGNTIYFGEGSWLTVV.

V and J are TRBV29-1 and TRBJ2-7; 11 positions match TRBD2. This CDR3 is 13 amino acids long. The J segment lost 7 bases and the V segment lost 4 bases, leaving 6 bases of the junction unmatched. Germline lookup yields CDR1 SQVTM and CDR2 ANQGSEA. CDR3: CSVVHRLAGEQYF. The CDR3, as DNA: TGCAGCGTTGTCCACAGACTAGCGGGGGAGCAGTACTTC.

J is TRBJ1-5 and V is TRBV18; TRBD1 aligns across 8 bases. The CDR3 totals 17 residues. Germline loops: CDR1 KGHSH, CDR2 LQKENI. V was pared by 1 base and J by 2 bases, with 7 bases of the junction left unmatched. The CDR3, as DNA: TGTGCCAGCTCACCACTACCTACGACAGGGGGCAATCAGCCCCAGCATTTT. Amino acids: CASSPLPTTGGNQPQHF.

V is TRBV24-1 and J is TRBJ2-5; 7 nucleotides align to TRBD2. Per germline, CDR1 KGHDR and CDR2 SFDVKD. J was trimmed by 4 bases and V by 5 bases; bases with no gene match: 3. This CDR3 is built from 13 residues. The CDR3, as DNA: TGTGCCACCAGTGGGGGAGGGTTAGAGACCCAGTACTTC. Translation: CATSGGGLETQYF.

V is TRBV6-5 and J is TRBJ2-3, with D possibly being TRBD2 (5 bases). Germline V gene lookup returns CDR1 MNHEY and CDR2 SVGAGI. Trimming took 2 bases from V and 2 from J, leaving 14 bases between them. The CDR3 sequence is 16 residues long. CDR3 coding DNA: TGTGCCAGCAGTTACGATCGGGGTGGCCCCACAGATACGCAGTATTTT. It encodes CASSYDRGGPTDTQYF.

The V gene is TRBV14, the J gene TRBJ1-1, with D possibly TRBD1 on 6 matching bases. The CDR3 consists of 14 residues. Germline CDR1 and CDR2: SGHDN and FVKESK. V dropped 9 bases and J dropped 1 base, with 15 bases sitting between them. CDR3 residues: CASSTQGGNTEAFF. As DNA, the CDR3 is TGTGCCAGTTCGACACAGGGTGGGAACACTGAAGCTTTCTTT.

Only one count was recorded for this clone. The V and J genes are TRBV12-2 and TRBJ1-4; no check of the table's D call, TRBD1, against the DNA was made. TRBV12-2 is flagged as a pseudogene. The CDR3 totals 15 residues. CDR3 region: CASRFIGTDLSKLFF. The CDR3 DNA reads as TGTGCAAGTCGCTTCATCGGGACAGATTTATCAAAACTGTTTTTT.

The gene calls are TRBV4-2 and TRBJ2-3, with D possibly matching TRBD2 (6 bases). Trimming took off 4 bases at V and 2 bases at J, with 16 bases between the two ends. This CDR3 is built from 16 residues. The V gene's germline CDR1 is LGHNA and CDR2 YNFKEQ. In DNA form, the CDR3 reads TGTGCCAGCAGCCCCTTGATTAGCGGATTCACAGATACGCAGTATTTT. This translates into CASSPLISGFTDTQYF.